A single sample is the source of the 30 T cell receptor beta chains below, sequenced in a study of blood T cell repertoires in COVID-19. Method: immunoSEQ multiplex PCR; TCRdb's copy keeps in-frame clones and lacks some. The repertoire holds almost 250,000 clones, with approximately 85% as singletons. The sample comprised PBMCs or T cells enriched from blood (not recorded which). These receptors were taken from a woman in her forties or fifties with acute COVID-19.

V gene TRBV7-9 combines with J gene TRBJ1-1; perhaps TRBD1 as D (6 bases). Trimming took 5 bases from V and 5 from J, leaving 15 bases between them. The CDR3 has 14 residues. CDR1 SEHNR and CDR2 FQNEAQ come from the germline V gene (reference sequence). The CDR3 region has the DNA TGTGCCAGCAGCCCTGGGTTTGACAGGACTGAAGCTTTCTTT. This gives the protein CASSPGFDRTEAFF.

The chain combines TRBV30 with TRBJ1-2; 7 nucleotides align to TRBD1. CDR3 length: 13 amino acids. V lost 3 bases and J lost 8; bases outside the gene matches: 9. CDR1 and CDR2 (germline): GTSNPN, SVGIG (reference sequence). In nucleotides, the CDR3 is TGTGCCTGGAGGAATCCGGGACAGAGCGGCTACACCTTC. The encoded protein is CAWRNPGQSGYTF.

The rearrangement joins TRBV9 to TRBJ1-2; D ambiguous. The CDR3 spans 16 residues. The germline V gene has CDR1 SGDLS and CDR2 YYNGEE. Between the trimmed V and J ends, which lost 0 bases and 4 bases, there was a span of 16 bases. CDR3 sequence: CASSVAAGLVGYGYTF. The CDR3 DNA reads TGTGCCAGCAGCGTAGCTGCCGGGTTAGTCGGCTATGGCTACACCTTC.

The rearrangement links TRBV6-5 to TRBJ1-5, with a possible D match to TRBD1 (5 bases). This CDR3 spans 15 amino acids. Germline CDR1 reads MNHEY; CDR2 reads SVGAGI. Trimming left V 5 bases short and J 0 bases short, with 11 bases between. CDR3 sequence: CASSPVGGSNQPQHF. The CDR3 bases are TGTGCCAGCAGTCCCGTCGGGGGTAGCAATCAGCCCCAGCATTTT.

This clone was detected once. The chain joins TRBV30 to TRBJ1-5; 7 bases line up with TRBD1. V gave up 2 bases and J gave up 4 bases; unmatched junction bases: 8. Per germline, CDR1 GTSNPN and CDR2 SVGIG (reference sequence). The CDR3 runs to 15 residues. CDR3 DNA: TGTGCCTGGAGTCTCCGGGGACAGTTTAATCAGCCCCAGCATTTT. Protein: CAWSLRGQFNQPQHF.

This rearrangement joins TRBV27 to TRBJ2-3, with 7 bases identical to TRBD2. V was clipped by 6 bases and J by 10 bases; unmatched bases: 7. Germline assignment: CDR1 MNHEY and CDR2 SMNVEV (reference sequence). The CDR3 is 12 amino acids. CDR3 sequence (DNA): TGTGCCAGCAGGGGGGAGGGGATACCGCAGTATTTT. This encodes CASRGEGIPQYF.

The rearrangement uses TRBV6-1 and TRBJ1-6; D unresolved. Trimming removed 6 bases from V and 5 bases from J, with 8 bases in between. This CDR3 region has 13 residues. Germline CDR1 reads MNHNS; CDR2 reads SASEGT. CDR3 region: CASRQTDNSPLHF. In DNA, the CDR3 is TGTGCCAGCAGACAGACGGATAATTCACCCCTCCACTTT.

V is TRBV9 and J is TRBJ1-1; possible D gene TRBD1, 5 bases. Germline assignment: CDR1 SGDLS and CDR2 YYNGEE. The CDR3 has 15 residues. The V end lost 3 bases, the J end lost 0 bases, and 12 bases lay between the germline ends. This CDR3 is CASSDGGGMNTEAFF. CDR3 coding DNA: TGTGCCAGCAGCGACGGGGGAGGGATGAACACTGAAGCTTTCTTT.

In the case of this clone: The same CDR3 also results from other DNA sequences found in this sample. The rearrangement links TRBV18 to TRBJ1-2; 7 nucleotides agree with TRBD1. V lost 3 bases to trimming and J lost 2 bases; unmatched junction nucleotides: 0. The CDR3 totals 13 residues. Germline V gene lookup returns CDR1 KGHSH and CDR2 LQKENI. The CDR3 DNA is TGTGCCAGCTCACCGGACAGGAACTATGGCTACACCTTC. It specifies CASSPDRNYGYTF.

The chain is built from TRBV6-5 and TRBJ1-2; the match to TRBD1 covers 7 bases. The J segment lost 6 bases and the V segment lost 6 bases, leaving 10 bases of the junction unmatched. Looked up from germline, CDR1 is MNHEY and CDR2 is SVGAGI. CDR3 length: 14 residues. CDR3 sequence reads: CASRPSTGQDGYTF. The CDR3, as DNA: TGTGCCAGCAGGCCTTCGACAGGGCAAGATGGCTACACCTTC.

CDR3 region: CASSPYSQETQYF. CDR3 DNA: TGTGCCAGCAGTCCCTACTCGCAAGAGACCCAGTACTTC. The chain joins TRBV27 to TRBJ2-5, with D unresolved. V lost 5 bases and J lost 2, with 9 bases in between. CDR3 size: 13 residues. Germline V gene lookup returns CDR1 MNHEY and CDR2 SMNVEV (reference sequence).

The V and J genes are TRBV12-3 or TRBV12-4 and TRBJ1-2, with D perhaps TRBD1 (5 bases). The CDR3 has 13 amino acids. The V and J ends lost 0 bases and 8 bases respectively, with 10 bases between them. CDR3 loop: CASSLAGALGYTF. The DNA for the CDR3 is TGTGCCAGCAGTTTAGCAGGGGCGCTGGGCTACACCTTC.

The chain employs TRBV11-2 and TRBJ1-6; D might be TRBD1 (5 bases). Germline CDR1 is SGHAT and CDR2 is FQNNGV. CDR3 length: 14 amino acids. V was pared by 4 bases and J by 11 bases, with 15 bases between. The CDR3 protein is CASSSALSGPPLHF. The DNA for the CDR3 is TGTGCCAGCAGCTCCGCCCTGTCAGGGCCACCCCTCCACTTT. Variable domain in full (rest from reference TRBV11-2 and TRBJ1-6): EAGVAQSPRYKIIEKRQSVAFWCNPISGHATLYWYQQILGQGPKLLIQFQNNGVVDDSQLPKDRFSAERLKGVDSTLKIQPAKLEDSAVYLCASSSALSGPPLHFGNGTRLTVT.

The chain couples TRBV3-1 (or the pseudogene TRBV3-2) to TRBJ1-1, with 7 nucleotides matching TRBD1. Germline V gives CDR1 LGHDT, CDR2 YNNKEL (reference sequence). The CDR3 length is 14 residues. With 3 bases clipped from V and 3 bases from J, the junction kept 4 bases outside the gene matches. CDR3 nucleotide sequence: TGTGCCAGCAGCCAGACGACAGGGCACACTGAAGCTTTCTTT. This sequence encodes CASSQTTGHTEAFF.

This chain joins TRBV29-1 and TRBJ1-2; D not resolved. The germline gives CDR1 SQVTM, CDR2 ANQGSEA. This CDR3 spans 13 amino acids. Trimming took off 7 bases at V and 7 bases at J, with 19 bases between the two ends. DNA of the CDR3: TGCAGCGGGACTGAGGACCCCGTAAGTGGCTACACCTTC. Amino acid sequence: CSGTEDPVSGYTF. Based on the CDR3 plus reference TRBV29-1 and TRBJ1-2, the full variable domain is SAVISQKPSRDICQRGTSLTIQCQVDSQVTMMFWYRQQPGQSLTLIATANQGSEATYESGFVIDKFPISRPNLTFSTLTVSNMSPEDSSIYLCSGTEDPVSGYTFGSGTRLTVV.

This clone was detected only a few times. In DNA form, the CDR3 reads TGCAGCGCAATGGGACAGGTAGACTATGGCTACACCTTC. This sequence encodes CSAMGQVDYGYTF. This chain connects TRBV29-1 to TRBJ1-2, with 8 positions matching TRBD1. Germline CDR1 is SQVTM and CDR2 is ANQGSEA. There are 13 residues in the CDR3. V dropped 7 bases and J dropped 3; count of bases not matched to a gene: 7.

CDR3 DNA sequence: TGTGCCTGGAGTGGTGGACAGCAGAATCAGCCCCAGCATTTT. Translated, it gives CAWSGGQQNQPQHF. The chain employs TRBV30 and TRBJ1-5; possible D gene TRBD1, 6 bases. Germline CDR1 GTSNPN, CDR2 SVGIG (reference sequence). The ends were cut back, 1 base at V and 4 bases at J, with 11 bases in the middle. The CDR3 covers 14 residues.

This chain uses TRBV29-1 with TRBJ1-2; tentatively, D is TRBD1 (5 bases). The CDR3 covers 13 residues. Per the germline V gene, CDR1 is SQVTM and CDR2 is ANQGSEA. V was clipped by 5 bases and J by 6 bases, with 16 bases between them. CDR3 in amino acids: CSVNGPGRHGYTF. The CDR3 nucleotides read TGCAGCGTTAATGGGCCAGGGCGGCATGGCTACACCTTC.

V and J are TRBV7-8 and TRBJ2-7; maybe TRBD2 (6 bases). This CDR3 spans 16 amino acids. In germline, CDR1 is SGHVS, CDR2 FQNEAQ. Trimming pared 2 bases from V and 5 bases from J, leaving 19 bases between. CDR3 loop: CASSLYSGVGLNEQYF. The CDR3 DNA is TGTGCCAGCAGCTTATATTCGGGGGTGGGATTGAACGAGCAGTACTTC.

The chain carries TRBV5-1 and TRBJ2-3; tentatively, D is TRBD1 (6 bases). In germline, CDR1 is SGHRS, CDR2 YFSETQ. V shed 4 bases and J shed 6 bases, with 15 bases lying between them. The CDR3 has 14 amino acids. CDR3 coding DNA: TGCGCCAGCAGCGGAGGACGGACAGCTGATACGCAGTATTTT. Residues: CASSGGRTADTQYF.

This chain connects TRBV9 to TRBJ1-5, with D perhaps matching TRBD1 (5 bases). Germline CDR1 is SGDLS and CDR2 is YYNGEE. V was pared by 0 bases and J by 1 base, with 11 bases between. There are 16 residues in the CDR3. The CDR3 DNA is TGTGCCAGCAGCGTAGACGCGGGGCAGAGCAATCAGCCCCAGCATTTT. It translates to CASSVDAGQSNQPQHF.

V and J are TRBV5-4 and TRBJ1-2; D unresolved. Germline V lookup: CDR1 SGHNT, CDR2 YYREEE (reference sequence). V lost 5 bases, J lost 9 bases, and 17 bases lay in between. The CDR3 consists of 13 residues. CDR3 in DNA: TGTGCCAGCAGTCTGGGCCTCGAAGAAAGCTACACCTTC. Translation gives CASSLGLEESYTF.

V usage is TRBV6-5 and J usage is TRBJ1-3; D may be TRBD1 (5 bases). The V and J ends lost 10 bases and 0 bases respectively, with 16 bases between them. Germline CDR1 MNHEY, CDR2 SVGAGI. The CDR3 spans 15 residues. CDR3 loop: CATSMGGISGNTIYF. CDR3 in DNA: TGTGCCACCTCGATGGGGGGAATCTCTGGAAACACCATATATTTT.

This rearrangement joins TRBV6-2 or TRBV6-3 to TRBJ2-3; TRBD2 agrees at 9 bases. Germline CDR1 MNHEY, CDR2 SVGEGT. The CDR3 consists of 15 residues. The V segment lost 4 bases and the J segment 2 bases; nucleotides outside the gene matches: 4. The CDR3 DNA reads TGTGCCAGCAGTTTGCCGGGACTAGCCACAGATACGCAGTATTTT. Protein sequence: CASSLPGLATDTQYF.

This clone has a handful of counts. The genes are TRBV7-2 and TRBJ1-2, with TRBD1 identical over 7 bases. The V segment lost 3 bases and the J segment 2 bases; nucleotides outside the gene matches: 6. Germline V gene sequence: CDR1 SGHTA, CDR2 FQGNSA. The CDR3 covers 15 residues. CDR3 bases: TGTGCCAGCAGCTTTCAAACAGGGGTCAACTATGGCTACACCTTC. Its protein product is CASSFQTGVNYGYTF.

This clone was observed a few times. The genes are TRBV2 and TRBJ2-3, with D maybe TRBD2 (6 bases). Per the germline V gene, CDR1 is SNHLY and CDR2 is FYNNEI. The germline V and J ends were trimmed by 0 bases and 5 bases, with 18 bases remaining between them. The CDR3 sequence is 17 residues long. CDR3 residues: CASSEAGEEIPQDTQYF. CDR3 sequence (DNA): TGTGCCAGCAGTGAAGCGGGGGAGGAGATACCACAAGATACGCAGTATTTT.

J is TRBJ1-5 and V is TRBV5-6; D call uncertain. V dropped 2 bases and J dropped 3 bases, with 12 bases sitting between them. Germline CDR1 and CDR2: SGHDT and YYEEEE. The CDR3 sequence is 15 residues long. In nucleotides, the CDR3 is TGTGCCAGCAGCTTACAGCACGTAAACAATCAGCCCCAGCATTTT. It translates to CASSLQHVNNQPQHF.

The CDR3 DNA reads as TGTGCCAGCGAGGGAGGGCTCCGAGAGACCCAGTACTTC. It codes for CASEGGLRETQYF. The rearrangement joins TRBV6-5 to TRBJ2-5; 7 bases match TRBD2. The CDR3 is 13 residues long. With 8 bases clipped from V and 4 bases from J, the junction kept 7 bases outside the gene matches. Germline-derived CDR1 and CDR2 are MNHEY and SVGAGI.

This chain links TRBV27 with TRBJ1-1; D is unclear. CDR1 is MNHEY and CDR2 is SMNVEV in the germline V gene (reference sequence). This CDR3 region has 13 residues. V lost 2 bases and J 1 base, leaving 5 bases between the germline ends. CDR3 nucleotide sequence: TGTGCCAGCAGTTTAGGCACGAACACTGAAGCTTTCTTT. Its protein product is CASSLGTNTEAFF.

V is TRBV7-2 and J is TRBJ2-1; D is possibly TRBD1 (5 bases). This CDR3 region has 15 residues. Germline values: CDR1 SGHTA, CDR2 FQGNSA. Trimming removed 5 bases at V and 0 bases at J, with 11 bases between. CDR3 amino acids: CASSPDTSSYNEQFF. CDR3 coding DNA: TGTGCCAGCAGCCCGGACACCAGCTCCTACAATGAGCAGTTCTTC.